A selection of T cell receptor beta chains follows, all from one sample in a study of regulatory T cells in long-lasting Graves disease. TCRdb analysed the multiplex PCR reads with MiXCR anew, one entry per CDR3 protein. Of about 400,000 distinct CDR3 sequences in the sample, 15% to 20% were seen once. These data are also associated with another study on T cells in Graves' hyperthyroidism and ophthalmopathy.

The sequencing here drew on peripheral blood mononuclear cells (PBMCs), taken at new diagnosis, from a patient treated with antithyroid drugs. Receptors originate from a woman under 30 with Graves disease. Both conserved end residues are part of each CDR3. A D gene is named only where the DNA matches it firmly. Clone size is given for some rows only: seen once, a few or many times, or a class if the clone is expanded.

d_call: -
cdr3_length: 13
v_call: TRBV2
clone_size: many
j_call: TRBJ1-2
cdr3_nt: TGTGCCAGCAGTGAAGAGGCGACGTTTGGCTACACCTTC
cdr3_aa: CASSEEATFGYTF

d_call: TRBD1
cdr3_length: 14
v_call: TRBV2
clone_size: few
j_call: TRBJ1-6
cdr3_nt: TGTGCCAGCAGGAAGACAGGGCCCCAATCACCCCTCCACTTT
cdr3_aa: CASRKTGPQSPLHF

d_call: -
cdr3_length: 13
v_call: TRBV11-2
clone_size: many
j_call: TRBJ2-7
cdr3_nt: TGTGCCAGCAGCCCGGGACCTGGATACGAGCAGTACTTC
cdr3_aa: CASSPGPGYEQYF

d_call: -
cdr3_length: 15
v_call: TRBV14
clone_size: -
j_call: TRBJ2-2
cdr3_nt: TGTGCCAGCAGCCGGAGGGTTACTGGCACCGGGGAGCTGTTTTTT
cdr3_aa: CASSRRVTGTGELFF

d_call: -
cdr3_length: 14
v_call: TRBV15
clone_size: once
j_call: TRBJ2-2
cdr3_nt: TGTGCCACCAGCAGAGATCGGGGTGTCGGGGAGCTGTTTTTT
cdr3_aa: CATSRDRGVGELFF

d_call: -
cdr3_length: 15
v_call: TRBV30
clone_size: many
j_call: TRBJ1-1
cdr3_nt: TGTGCCTGGAGTGTAAAGGCGGGCAGGGGAGCAGAAGCTTTCTTT
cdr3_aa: CAWSVKAGRGAEAFF

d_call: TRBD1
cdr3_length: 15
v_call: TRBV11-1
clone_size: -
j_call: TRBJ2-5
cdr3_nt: TGTGCCAGCAGCTTGGCCGGACAGGTCCAAGAGACCCAGTACTTC
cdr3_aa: CASSLAGQVQETQYF

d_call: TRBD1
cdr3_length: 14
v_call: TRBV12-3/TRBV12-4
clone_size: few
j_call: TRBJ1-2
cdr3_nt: TGTGCCAGCAGTTTAAATCCAGGGGGCTTTGGCTACACCTTC
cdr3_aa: CASSLNPGGFGYTF

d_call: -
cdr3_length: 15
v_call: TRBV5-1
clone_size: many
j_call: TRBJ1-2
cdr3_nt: TGCGCCAGCAGCCCCGACAATGCACGAAACTATGGCTACACCTTC
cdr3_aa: CASSPDNARNYGYTF

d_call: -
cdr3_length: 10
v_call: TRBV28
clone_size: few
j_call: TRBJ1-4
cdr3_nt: TGTGCCAGCAGTCAAGAAAAACTGTTTTTT
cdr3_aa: CASSQEKLFF

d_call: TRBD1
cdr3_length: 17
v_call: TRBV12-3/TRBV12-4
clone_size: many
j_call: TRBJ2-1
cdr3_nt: TGTGCCAGCAGTGCGACAGGGGGCGTAGGTCAACAAAGTGAGCAGTTCTTC
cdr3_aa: CASSATGGVGQQSEQFF

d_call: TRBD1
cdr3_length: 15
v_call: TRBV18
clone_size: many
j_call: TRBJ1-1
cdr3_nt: TGTGCCAGCTCACCGGGACAGGGTCTAGACCGAGGAGCTTTCTTT
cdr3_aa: CASSPGQGLDRGAFF

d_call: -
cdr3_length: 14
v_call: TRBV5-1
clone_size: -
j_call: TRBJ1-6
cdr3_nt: TGCGCCAGCAGCTCAGACGGCAGTATGTCACCCCTCCACTTT
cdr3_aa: CASSSDGSMSPLHF

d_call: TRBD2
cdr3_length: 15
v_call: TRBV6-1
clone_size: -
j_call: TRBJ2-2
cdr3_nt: TGTGCCAGCAGTACCGGACTAGCCCACACCGGGGAGCTGTTTTTT
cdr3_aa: CASSTGLAHTGELFF

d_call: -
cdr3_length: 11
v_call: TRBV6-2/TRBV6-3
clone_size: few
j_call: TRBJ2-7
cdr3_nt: TGTGCCAGCAGTAGAACGGTCGAGCAGTACTTC
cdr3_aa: CASSRTVEQYF

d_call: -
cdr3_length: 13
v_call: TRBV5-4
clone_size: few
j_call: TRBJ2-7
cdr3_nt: TGTGCCAGCAGCTTGATCCCGCTCGACGAGCAGTACTTC
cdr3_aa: CASSLIPLDEQYF

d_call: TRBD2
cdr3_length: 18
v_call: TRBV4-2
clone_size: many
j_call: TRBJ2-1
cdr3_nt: TGTGCCAGCAGCCAAGATCGGAGTAGCGGGGGGTCCCCCAATGAGCAGTTCTTC
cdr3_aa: CASSQDRSSGGSPNEQFF

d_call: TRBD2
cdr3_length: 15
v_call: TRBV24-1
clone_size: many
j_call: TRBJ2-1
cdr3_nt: TGTGCCACCAGTGATTATAGCGGGAGGTACAATGAGCAGTTCTTC
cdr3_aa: CATSDYSGRYNEQFF

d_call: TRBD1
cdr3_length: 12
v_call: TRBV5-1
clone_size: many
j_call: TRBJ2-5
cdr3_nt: TGCGCCAGCGGGACAGGCCAAGAGACCCAGTACTTC
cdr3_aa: CASGTGQETQYF

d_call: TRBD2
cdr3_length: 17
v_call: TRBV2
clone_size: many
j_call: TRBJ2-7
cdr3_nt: TGTGCCAGCAGTTTGCTCCAGATAGCGGGAGGGCCCGGCGAGCAGTACTTC
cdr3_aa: CASSLLQIAGGPGEQYF